These 24 T cell receptor beta chains originate from one sample sequenced in a study of spatial heterogeneity in lung cancer. MiXCR, run by TCRdb on the 5' RACE reads, gives a single entry per CDR3 protein. The sample includes about 48,000 distinct CDR3 sequences, approximately 5% of them seen just once. Time point of the sample: sample taken at primary tumor resection. This specimen was PBMCs, taken at surgery. The receptors come from a male donor with early-stage non-small cell lung cancer.

There are many counts of this clonotype. This sequence joins TRBV2 and TRBJ2-6; possible D gene TRBD2, 5 bases. V was cut by 5 bases and J by 4 bases, with 9 bases left in between. Germline CDR1 is SNHLY and CDR2 is FYNNEI. The CDR3 length is 14 residues. CDR3: CASSRVAGANVLTF. CDR3 DNA sequence: TGTGCCAGCAGTAGGGTAGCGGGGGCCAACGTCCTGACTTTC.

This clonotype was picked up many times. J is TRBJ1-2 and V is TRBV15; perhaps TRBD1 as D (5 bases). V shed 6 bases and J shed 2 bases, with 13 bases lying between them. CDR1 is LNHNV, CDR2 YYDKDF, per germline (reference sequence). This CDR3 region has 14 residues. The CDR3 protein is CATRWGSINYGYTF. The CDR3, as DNA: TGTGCCACCAGGTGGGGCAGTATAAACTATGGCTACACCTTC.

This clonotype was recorded at least ten times. The rearrangement links TRBV5-1 to TRBJ2-7, with 8 nucleotides matching TRBD2. V was pared by 0 bases and J by 3 bases, with 5 bases of the junction left unmatched. This CDR3 is 15 amino acids long. Germline CDR1 SGHRS, CDR2 YFSETQ. This CDR3 is CASSLESGSFYEQYF. Here the CDR3 DNA reads TGCGCCAGCAGCTTGGAAAGCGGGAGTTTCTACGAGCAGTACTTC.

The table lists this clonotype with many counts. The chain employs TRBV7-2 and TRBJ1-1; D not resolved. The germline V gene has CDR1 SGHTA and CDR2 FQGNSA. The CDR3 sequence is 12 residues long. V was shortened by 2 bases and J by 7 bases, with 8 bases between the two germline ends. CDR3 amino acids: CASSLTSVEAFF. In DNA, the CDR3 is TGTGCCAGCAGCTTAACCTCAGTTGAAGCTTTCTTT.

The sample holds a few counts of this clonotype. The gene calls are TRBV27 and TRBJ2-6, with 7 bases that match TRBD2. CDR1 and CDR2 from the germline V gene are MNHEY and SMNVEV (reference sequence). The V segment lost 6 bases and the J segment 2 bases; nucleotides outside the gene matches: 1. The CDR3 spans 14 residues. The CDR3 sequence: CASRGGAGANVLTF. For the CDR3, the DNA is TGTGCCAGCAGGGGAGGGGCTGGGGCCAACGTCCTGACTTTC.

This clonotype was found many times. The V call is TRBV10-3, the J call TRBJ2-7; 9 nucleotides match TRBD2. Trimming took 3 bases from V and 6 from J; bases not matched to a gene: 6. The CDR3 covers 14 residues. Germline CDR1 and CDR2: ENHRY and SYGVKD. The CDR3 protein is CAISDLAGSSEQYF. CDR3 nucleotide sequence: TGTGCCATCAGTGACCTAGCGGGATCGTCCGAGCAGTACTTC.

This clonotype was picked up many times. V is TRBV3-1 and J is TRBJ2-1; maybe TRBD2 (6 bases). The CDR3 is made up of 12 amino acids. Germline V gives CDR1 LGHDT, CDR2 YNNKEL (reference sequence). Deletions cut 6 bases from V and 10 bases from J, with 13 bases between. CDR3 in DNA: TGTGCCAGCAGGCGGGACTCCGGGGAGCAGTTCTTC. This codes for CASRRDSGEQFF.

In this sample, this clonotype turned up many times. V usage is TRBV9 and J usage is TRBJ2-2; D is uncertain. The length of the CDR3 is 13 residues. The germline CDR1 and CDR2 sequences are SGDLS and YYNGEE. V dropped 7 bases and J dropped 0 bases, with 7 bases sitting between them. The CDR3 spells CASGRTNTGELFF. In DNA form, the CDR3 reads TGTGCCAGCGGCCGGACGAACACCGGGGAGCTGTTTTTT. Together with reference TRBV9 and TRBJ2-2, the CDR3 gives the full variable domain: DSGVTQTPKHLITATGQRVTLRCSPRSGDLSVYWYQQSLDQGLQFLIQYYNGEERAKGNILERFSAQQFPDLHSELNLSSLELGDSALYFCASGRTNTGELFFGEGSRLTVL.

This clonotype was counted at least ten times. V usage is TRBV7-9 and J usage is TRBJ2-7, with TRBD1 matching over 7 bases. The length of the CDR3 is 14 residues. CDR1 SEHNR and CDR2 FQNEAQ come from the germline V gene (reference sequence). J lost 3 bases, V lost 6 bases, and 8 bases had no gene match. CDR3 region: CASSSPTGYYEQYF. CDR3 nucleotide sequence: TGTGCCAGCAGTTCACCGACAGGGTACTACGAGCAGTACTTC.

This clonotype was detected ten times or more. The chain combines TRBV28 with TRBJ2-7; D could derive from TRBD1 or TRBD2 (5 bases each). The germline V gene encodes CDR1 MDHEN and CDR2 SYDVKM. Between the trimmed V and J ends, which lost 7 bases and 3 bases, there was a span of 16 bases. This CDR3 has 14 residues. This chain's CDR3 is CASTSGRRSYEQYF. CDR3 sequence (DNA): TGTGCCAGCACCTCGGGACGGAGAAGCTACGAGCAGTACTTC. Complete variable domain (other parts from reference TRBV28 and TRBJ2-7): DVKVTQSSRYLVKRTGEKVFLECVQDMDHENMFWYRQDPGLGLRLIYFSYDVKMKEKGDIPEGYSVSREKKERFSLILESASTNQTSMYLCASTSGRRSYEQYFGPGTRLTVT.

This clonotype has a count of ten or more. CDR3 sequence (DNA): TGTGCCAGCAGCCCTGGACTAGCGGGAGGGCACCGGGAGCTGTTTTTT. It specifies CASSPGLAGGHRELFF. V and J are TRBV3-1 and TRBJ2-2, with 15 bases matching TRBD2. The CDR3 is 16 amino acids. Germline CDR1 is LGHDT and CDR2 is YNNKEL (reference sequence). J was trimmed by 9 bases and V by 4 bases; bases with no gene match: 6.

The chain recombines TRBV11-1 with TRBJ1-1; D gene uncertain. This CDR3 region has 15 residues. Germline V lookup: CDR1 SGHAT, CDR2 FQDESV (reference sequence). The V gene lost 1 base and the J gene lost 4 bases, with 13 bases spanning the gap. The CDR3 reads CASSLVASPSTEAFF. DNA of the CDR3: TGTGCCAGCAGCTTAGTCGCCTCACCTAGCACTGAAGCTTTCTTT.

The sample holds many counts of this clonotype. The genes are TRBV7-9 and TRBJ2-2; possibly TRBD2 for D (5 bases). Germline CDR1 SEHNR, CDR2 FQNEAQ (reference sequence). CDR3 length equals 16 residues. Trimming took off 5 bases at V and 1 base at J, with 14 bases between the two ends. As DNA, the CDR3 is TGTGCCAGCAGCACCTCGTTAGCGAGGAACACCGGGGAGCTGTTTTTT. It is translated as CASSTSLARNTGELFF.

Ten or more counts support this clonotype. The genes are TRBV5-6 and TRBJ2-7; TRBD2 might be the D (6 bases). The CDR3 is 15 amino acids. Germline CDR1 is SGHDT and CDR2 is YYEEEE. Trimming stripped 4 bases from V and 2 bases from J, with 16 bases between. CDR3 bases: TGTGCCAGCAGCAACCCGGACGCGGGAACCTACGAGCAGTACTTC. It specifies CASSNPDAGTYEQYF.

This clonotype was seen many times. J is TRBJ2-1 and V is TRBV5-1; perhaps TRBD2 as D (6 bases). The germline V gene encodes CDR1 SGHRS and CDR2 YFSETQ. Trimming cost V 4 bases and J 6 bases, with 8 bases left between them. This CDR3 is 12 amino acids long. CDR3 DNA sequence: TGCGCCAGCAGCCCGGAGGGCAATGAGCAGTTCTTC. Its translation: CASSPEGNEQFF.

At least ten counts were recorded for this clonotype. This chain joins TRBV7-6 and TRBJ1-3, with a weak D call TRBD1 (5 bases). The CDR3 extends over 13 amino acids. Germline V gene lookup returns CDR1 SGHVS and CDR2 FNYEAQ. Trimming took 5 bases from V and 7 from J, leaving 12 bases between them. CDR3 sequence: CASSPGGGNTIYF. Here the CDR3 DNA reads TGTGCCAGCAGCCCCGGGGGAGGCAACACCATATATTTT.

This clonotype was detected many times. The rearrangement joins TRBV11-2 to TRBJ2-2; the D is unclear. Germline CDR1 is SGHAT and CDR2 is FQNNGV. The germline V and J ends were trimmed by 0 bases and 6 bases, with 5 bases remaining between them. This CDR3 has 13 residues. This CDR3 reads CASSLEGSGELFF. The CDR3 bases are TGTGCCAGCAGCTTAGAAGGTTCCGGGGAGCTGTTTTTT.

This clonotype was found many times. The J gene is TRBJ2-1, the V gene TRBV5-1, with 13 bases lining up with TRBD2. CDR3 length equals 16 residues. The V gene's germline CDR1 is SGHRS and CDR2 YFSETQ. After removal of 5 bases from V and 7 bases from J, the junction contained 9 bases not matched to a gene. The CDR3 DNA reads TGCGCCAGCAGTATCACTAGCGGGAGGGCTAGGAATGAGCAGTTCTTC. Translation gives CASSITSGRARNEQFF.

This clonotype was found many times. The V gene is TRBV20-1, the J gene TRBJ2-2; the D call may be TRBD1 or TRBD2 (6 bases each). The V gene lost 2 bases and the J gene lost 5 bases, with 18 bases spanning the gap. The germline V gene encodes CDR1 DFQATT and CDR2 SNEGSKA (reference sequence). The CDR3 consists of 16 residues. The chain's CDR3 is CSARKGGASGTGELFF. Here the CDR3 DNA reads TGCAGTGCTAGAAAGGGGGGAGCCTCGGGGACCGGGGAGCTGTTTTTT.

This clonotype was seen ten or more times. The chain is built from TRBV7-6 and TRBJ2-7, with unresolved D. The length of the CDR3 is 15 residues. Germline CDR1 reads SGHVS; CDR2 reads FNYEAQ. Trimming took 4 bases from V and 2 from J, leaving 15 bases between them. The CDR3 is CASSSLMDAAYEQYF. The CDR3 DNA reads TGTGCCAGCAGCTCACTGATGGACGCAGCCTACGAGCAGTACTTC.

This clonotype was detected ten times or more. The gene calls are TRBV12-3 or TRBV12-4 and TRBJ2-3; D gene unclear. V dropped 2 bases and J dropped 1 base, with 10 bases sitting between them. The CDR3 totals 15 residues. The CDR3 region is CASSLLSGGTDTQYF. The CDR3 DNA is TGTGCCAGCAGTTTATTGAGTGGAGGCACAGATACGCAGTATTTT.

This clonotype has ten or more counts. The gene calls are TRBV20-1 and TRBJ2-5, with 10 bases fitting TRBD2. This CDR3 is built from 14 residues. The V gene end was trimmed by 6 bases and the J gene end by 5 bases; junction bases not matched to a gene: 9. CDR1 DFQATT and CDR2 SNEGSKA come from the germline V gene (reference sequence). CDR3 bases: TGCAGTGCAACGACTAGCGGGCCCTCGGAGACCCAGTACTTC. Translation: CSATTSGPSETQYF.

V usage is TRBV5-5 and J usage is TRBJ1-5, with TRBD1 identical over 9 bases. Germline-derived CDR1 and CDR2 are SGHKS and YYEKEE (reference sequence). The CDR3 totals 14 residues. The V gene end was trimmed by 6 bases and the J gene end by 9 bases; junction bases not matched to a gene: 10. The chain's CDR3 is CASTTGTGPSPQHF. The CDR3 nucleotides are TGTGCCAGCACCACCGGGACAGGGCCCTCGCCCCAGCATTTT.

The table lists this clonotype with many counts. This sequence joins TRBV6-5 and TRBJ1-4; 7 nucleotides match TRBD1. From germline, CDR1 is MNHEY and CDR2 SVGAGI. The CDR3 totals 15 residues. With V trimmed by 2 bases and J by 7 bases, 7 bases remained unmatched. The CDR3: CASSYAGRGSEKLFF. In nucleotides, the CDR3 is TGTGCCAGCAGTTACGCCGGCAGGGGGAGTGAAAAACTGTTTTTT.